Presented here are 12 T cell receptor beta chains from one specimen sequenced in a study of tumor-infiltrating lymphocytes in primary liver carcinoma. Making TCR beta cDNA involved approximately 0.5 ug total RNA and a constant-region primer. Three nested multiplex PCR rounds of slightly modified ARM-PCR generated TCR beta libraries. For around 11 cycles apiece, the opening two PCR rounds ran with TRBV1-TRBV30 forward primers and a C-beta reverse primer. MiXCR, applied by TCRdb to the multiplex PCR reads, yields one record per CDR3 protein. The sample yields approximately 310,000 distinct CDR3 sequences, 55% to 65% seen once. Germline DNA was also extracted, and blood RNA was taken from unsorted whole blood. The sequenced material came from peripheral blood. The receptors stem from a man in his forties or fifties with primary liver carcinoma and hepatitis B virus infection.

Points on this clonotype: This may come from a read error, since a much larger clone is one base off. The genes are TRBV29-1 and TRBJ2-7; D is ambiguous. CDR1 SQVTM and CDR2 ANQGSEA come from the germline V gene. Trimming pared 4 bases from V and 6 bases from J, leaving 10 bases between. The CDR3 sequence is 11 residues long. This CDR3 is CSVAGVREQYF. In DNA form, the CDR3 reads TGCAGCGTTGCGGGCGTCCGCGAGCAGTACTTC.

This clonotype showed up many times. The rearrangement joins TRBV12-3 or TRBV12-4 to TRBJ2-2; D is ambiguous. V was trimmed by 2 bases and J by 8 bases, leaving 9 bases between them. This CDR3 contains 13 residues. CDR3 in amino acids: CASSLMVAGELFF. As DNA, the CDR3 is TGTGCCAGCAGTTTAATGGTGGCGGGGGAGCTGTTTTTT.

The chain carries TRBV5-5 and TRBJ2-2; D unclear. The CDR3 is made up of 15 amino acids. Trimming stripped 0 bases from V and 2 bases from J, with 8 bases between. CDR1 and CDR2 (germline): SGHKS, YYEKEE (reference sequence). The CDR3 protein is CASSLGVLNTGELFF. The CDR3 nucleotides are TGTGCCAGCAGCTTGGGGGTACTAAACACCGGGGAGCTGTTTTTT.

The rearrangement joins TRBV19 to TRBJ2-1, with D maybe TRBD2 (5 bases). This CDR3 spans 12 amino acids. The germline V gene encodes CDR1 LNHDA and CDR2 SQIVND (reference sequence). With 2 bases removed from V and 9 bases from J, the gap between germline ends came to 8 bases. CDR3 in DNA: TGTGCCAGTAGTATACCTAGCTCTGAGCAGTTCTTC. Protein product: CASSIPSSEQFF.

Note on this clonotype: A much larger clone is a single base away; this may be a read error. DNA of the CDR3: TGTGCCAGCAGTGTCTTCTATGAGCACTTCTTC. Its translation is CASSVFYEHFF. The gene calls are TRBV28 and TRBJ2-1; D is unclear. The CDR3 spans 11 residues. The germline CDR1 and CDR2 sequences are MDHEN and SYDVKM.

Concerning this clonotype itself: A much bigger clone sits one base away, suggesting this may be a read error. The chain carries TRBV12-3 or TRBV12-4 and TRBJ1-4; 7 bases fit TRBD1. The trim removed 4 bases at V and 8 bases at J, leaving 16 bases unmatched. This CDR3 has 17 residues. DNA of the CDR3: TGTGCCAGCAGTTCTGACAGGGAGGGTGGTTTACTCGAAAAACTGTTTTTT. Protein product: CASSSDREGGLLEKLFF.

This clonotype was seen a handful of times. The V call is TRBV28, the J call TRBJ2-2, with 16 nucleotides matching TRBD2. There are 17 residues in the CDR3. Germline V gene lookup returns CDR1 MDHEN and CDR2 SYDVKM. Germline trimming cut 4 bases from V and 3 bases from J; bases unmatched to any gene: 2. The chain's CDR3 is CASSSGLAGGHTGELFF. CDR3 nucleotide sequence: TGTGCCAGCAGTTCGGGACTAGCGGGAGGGCACACCGGGGAGCTGTTTTTT.

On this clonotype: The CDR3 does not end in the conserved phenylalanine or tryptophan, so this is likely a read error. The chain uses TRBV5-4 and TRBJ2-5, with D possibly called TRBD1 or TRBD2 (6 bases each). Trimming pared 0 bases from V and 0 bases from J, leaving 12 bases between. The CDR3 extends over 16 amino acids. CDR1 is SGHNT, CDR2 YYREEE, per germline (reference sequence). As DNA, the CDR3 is TGTGCCAGCAGCTTGGAAGGGGGGACGTACCAAGAGACCCAGTACCTC. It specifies CASSLEGGTYQETQYL.

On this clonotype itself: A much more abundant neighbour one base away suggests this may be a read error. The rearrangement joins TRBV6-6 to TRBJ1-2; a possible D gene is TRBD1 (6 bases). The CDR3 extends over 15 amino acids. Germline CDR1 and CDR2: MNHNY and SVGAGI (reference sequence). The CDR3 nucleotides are TGTGCCAACAGTTACGGGACACCAAGCTACTATGGCTACACCTTC. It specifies CANSYGTPSYYGYTF.

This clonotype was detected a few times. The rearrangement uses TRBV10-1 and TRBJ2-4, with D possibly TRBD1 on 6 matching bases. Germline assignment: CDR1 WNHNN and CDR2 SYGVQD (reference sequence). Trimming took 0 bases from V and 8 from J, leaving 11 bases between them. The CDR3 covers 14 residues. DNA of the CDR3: TGCGCCAGCAGTGAGTCTGGGGGCCGGGACATTCAGTACTTC. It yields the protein CASSESGGRDIQYF.

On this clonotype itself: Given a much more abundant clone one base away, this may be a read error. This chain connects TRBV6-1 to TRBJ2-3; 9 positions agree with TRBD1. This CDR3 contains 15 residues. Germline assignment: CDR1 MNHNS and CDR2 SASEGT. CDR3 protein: CASSEGTGPTYTQYF. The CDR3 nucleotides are TGTGCCAGCAGTGAGGGGACAGGGCCCACATATACGCAGTATTTT.

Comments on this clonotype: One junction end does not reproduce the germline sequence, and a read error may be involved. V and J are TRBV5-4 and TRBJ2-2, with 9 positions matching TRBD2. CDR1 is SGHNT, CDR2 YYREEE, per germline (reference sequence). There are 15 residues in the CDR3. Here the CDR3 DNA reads TGTGCCAACAGCTTGCTAGCGGGACCCACCGGGGAGCTGTTTTTT. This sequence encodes CANSLLAGPTGELFF.